A single sample gave rise to the 9 T cell receptor beta chains below, sequenced in a study of blood T cell repertoires in COVID-19. Method: immunoSEQ multiplex PCR; TCRdb's copy keeps in-frame clones and lacks some. This sample has tens of thousands of clones, with approximately 82% found just once. Sequences were obtained from peripheral blood. These receptors all stem from a woman aged 55-75 years with acute or convalescent COVID-19.

The chain combines TRBV12-5 with TRBJ1-4, with 8 bases lining up with TRBD1. CDR3 length equals 14 residues. Germline V lookup: CDR1 LGHNT, CDR2 FRNRAP. The J segment lost 8 bases and the V segment lost 7 bases, leaving 9 bases of the junction unmatched. The chain's CDR3 is CASAETGGGEKLFF. The CDR3 nucleotides are TGTGCTAGTGCCGAAACAGGGGGAGGAGAAAAACTGTTTTTT.

The chain carries TRBV25-1 and TRBJ2-2; no firm D call. V dropped 11 bases and J dropped 2 bases, with 18 bases sitting between them. Germline lookup yields CDR1 MGHDK and CDR2 SYGVNS. The CDR3 length is 15 residues. In DNA, the CDR3 is TGTGCCTCCGAGAGGCATCAGCTTAACACCGGGGAGCTGTTTTTT. It encodes CASERHQLNTGELFF.

This clone was seen only a few times. The chain is built from TRBV9 and TRBJ1-4; 7 nucleotides align to TRBD1. Germline V gene lookup returns CDR1 SGDLS and CDR2 YYNGEE. CDR3 length equals 15 residues. Trimming cost V 3 bases and J 4 bases; bases outside gene matches: 6. CDR3 sequence: CASSAQGSSNEKLFF. CDR3 DNA: TGTGCCAGCAGCGCACAGGGGAGTAGTAATGAAAAACTGTTTTTT.

This clone showed up many times. Additional DNA sequences in this sample encode the identical CDR3. The rearrangement uses TRBV11-2 and TRBJ1-6; D not certain. The germline CDR1 and CDR2 sequences are SGHAT and FQNNGV. With 1 base removed from V and 6 bases from J, the gap between germline ends came to 10 bases. The CDR3 length is 15 residues. CDR3 amino acids: CASSLAPGGNSPLHF. In DNA, the CDR3 is TGTGCCAGCAGCTTAGCGCCAGGAGGTAATTCACCCCTCCACTTT.

The rearrangement uses TRBV19 and TRBJ1-1, with D tentatively TRBD1 (5 bases). V lost 10 bases, J lost 1 base, and 13 bases lay in between. CDR1 is LNHDA and CDR2 is SQIVND in the germline V gene (reference sequence). CDR3 size: 13 residues. The CDR3: CATRPQGNTEAFF. The CDR3 DNA is TGTGCCACCAGACCGCAGGGGAACACTGAAGCTTTCTTT.

This chain uses TRBV3-1 (or the pseudogene TRBV3-2) with TRBJ1-4; D might be TRBD1 (5 bases). Germline V gene lookup returns CDR1 LGHDT and CDR2 YNNKEL (reference sequence). Trimming stripped 0 bases from V and 15 bases from J, with 11 bases between. The CDR3 covers 12 residues. The CDR3 sequence is CASSQERGFLFF. The CDR3 coding sequence is TGTGCCAGCAGCCAAGAACGGGGGTTTTTGTTTTTT.

The gene calls are TRBV10-3 and TRBJ1-1; no reliable D call. Looked up from germline, CDR1 is ENHRY and CDR2 is SYGVKD. The V gene lost 6 bases and the J gene lost 1 base, with 15 bases spanning the gap. The CDR3 loop spans 15 amino acids. The CDR3 sequence: CAISDRVGQNTEAFF. The DNA of the CDR3 is TGTGCCATCAGCGACCGGGTAGGCCAGAACACTGAAGCTTTCTTT.

V usage is TRBV7-3 and J usage is TRBJ2-7, with D maybe TRBD2 (5 bases). The CDR3 totals 15 residues. V was trimmed by 0 bases and J by 6 bases, leaving 15 bases between them. Per germline, CDR1 SGHTA and CDR2 FQGTGA. The CDR3 bases are TGTGCCAGCAGCTTAACTCAGGCGGGTGGGCCCGAGCAGTACTTC. Amino acids: CASSLTQAGGPEQYF.

V gene TRBV4-2 combines with J gene TRBJ1-3; TRBD1 agrees at 8 bases. V was pared by 4 bases and J by 0 bases, with 17 bases of the junction left unmatched. The CDR3 contains 20 residues. CDR1 is LGHNA and CDR2 is YNFKEQ in the germline V gene. CDR3 coding DNA: TGTGCCAGCAGCCCGAGTTGGAATCGGGGACAGGCCTTCTCTGGAAACACCATATATTTT. This encodes CASSPSWNRGQAFSGNTIYF.